The 30 T cell receptor beta chains presented below share a single source sample, sequenced in a study of T cells in tuberculosis. Profiling relied on immunoSEQ multiplex PCR, and the TCRdb table lists in-frame clones only, not all of them. The sample contains some 34,000 clones, 85% to 95% of which appear only once. Material for sequencing was PBMCs. The receptor set was obtained from a donor aged 10-30 years with latent tuberculosis or without tuberculosis infection. Some clones in this sample may be carry-over from other donors' samples.

The chain employs TRBV6-1 and TRBJ1-4, with D possibly TRBD1 on 5 matching bases. The germline V and J ends were trimmed by 10 bases and 0 bases, with 9 bases remaining between them. CDR1 is MNHNS and CDR2 is SASEGT in the germline V gene. The length of the CDR3 is 13 residues. CDR3 residues: CATGGATNEKLFF. CDR3 DNA sequence: TGTGCCACCGGGGGGGCAACTAATGAAAAACTGTTTTTT.

This chain links TRBV9 with TRBJ2-2, with 10 positions matching TRBD1. Trimming removed 4 bases from V and 8 bases from J; junction bases left unmatched: 11. The CDR3 totals 16 residues. Germline loops: CDR1 SGDLS, CDR2 YYNGEE. The CDR3 spells CASSLGQGPPPGELFF. CDR3 nucleotides: TGTGCCAGCAGCCTGGGACAGGGGCCGCCCCCGGGGGAGCTGTTTTTT.

CDR3 DNA: TGCGCCAGCAGCTTGGGACTAGAAGTAAACATTCAGTACTTC. Translating it yields CASSLGLEVNIQYF. The chain is built from TRBV5-1 and TRBJ2-4; possible D gene TRBD2, 6 bases. From germline, CDR1 is SGHRS and CDR2 YFSETQ. The CDR3 has 14 residues. Trimming stripped 0 bases from V and 6 bases from J, with 10 bases between.

The J gene is TRBJ2-4, the V gene TRBV18; 9 bases are a match to TRBD1. Germline CDR1 KGHSH, CDR2 LQKENI. The CDR3 loop spans 16 amino acids. Losses at the gene ends were 3 bases for V and 1 base for J; bases not matched to a gene: 4. The CDR3 reads CASSPQGQGAKNIQYF. The CDR3 coding sequence is TGTGCCAGCTCACCTCAAGGACAGGGGGCCAAAAACATTCAGTACTTC.

The chain employs TRBV18 and TRBJ2-7; 8 bases map to TRBD1. Germline trimming cut 5 bases from V and 6 bases from J; bases unmatched to any gene: 6. CDR1 and CDR2 (germline): KGHSH, LQKENI. The CDR3 is 13 amino acids. DNA of the CDR3: TGTGCCAGCTCAGGGCAGGGGGCGTTCGAGCAGTACTTC. Amino acid sequence: CASSGQGAFEQYF.

The CDR3 DNA follows: TGTGCCAGCTCTGGACAGCATGGGAATAATTCACCCCTCCACTTT. Translated, it gives CASSGQHGNNSPLHF. The V gene is TRBV5-5, the J gene TRBJ1-6, with D perhaps TRBD1 (6 bases). V was cut by 7 bases and J by 5 bases, with 16 bases left in between. Per the germline V gene, CDR1 is SGHKS and CDR2 is YYEKEE (reference sequence). This CDR3 has 15 residues.

The chain has TRBV6-1 and TRBJ1-2, with a tentative D call TRBD1 (5 bases). Trimming cost V 6 bases and J 12 bases, with 14 bases left between them. Germline lookup yields CDR1 MNHNS and CDR2 SASEGT. CDR3 length: 11 residues. Written as DNA, the CDR3 is TGTGCCAGCAGGACAGTCCTAGGCAACACCTTC. This codes for CASRTVLGNTF.

The rearrangement uses TRBV6-6 and TRBJ1-1; 7 nucleotides match TRBD1. Germline CDR1 reads MNHNY; CDR2 reads SVGAGI (reference sequence). After removal of 4 bases from V and 5 bases from J, the junction contained 4 bases not matched to a gene. This CDR3 has 13 amino acids. The CDR3 bases are TGTGCCAGCAGTTCAGGGGGACGGACTGAAGCTTTCTTT. As protein: CASSSGGRTEAFF.

The rearrangement links TRBV10-3 to TRBJ2-3; 8 nucleotides align to TRBD1. There are 14 residues in the CDR3. CDR1 is ENHRY and CDR2 is SYGVKD in the germline V gene. With V trimmed by 10 bases and J by 0 bases, 6 bases remained unmatched. The CDR3 DNA is TGTGCCACCACACAGGGGGTAAGCACAGATACGCAGTATTTT. Its protein is CATTQGVSTDTQYF.

J is TRBJ2-1 and V is TRBV29-1; D perhaps matches TRBD2 (7 bases). V lost 5 bases, J lost 5 bases, and 25 bases lay in between. The CDR3 is 17 amino acids. Germline V gene lookup returns CDR1 SQVTM and CDR2 ANQGSEA. CDR3 coding DNA: TGCAGCGTTTCCGGGGGGCAGCAAGCACCAATAAACAATGAGCAGTTCTTC. The encoded protein is CSVSGGQQAPINNEQFF.

This clone was picked up one time. The genes are TRBV5-1 and TRBJ2-7; 10 bases align to TRBD2. Germline trimming cut 4 bases from V and 4 bases from J; bases unmatched to any gene: 14. CDR1 is SGHRS and CDR2 is YFSETQ in the germline V gene. This CDR3 has 17 residues. The CDR3 is CASSQVAGGLRGYEQYF. CDR3 nucleotides: TGCGCCAGCAGCCAAGTAGCGGGAGGTCTCAGGGGATACGAGCAGTACTTC.

The rearrangement links TRBV9 to TRBJ2-3, with a possible D match to TRBD2 (7 bases). Between the trimmed V and J ends, which lost 8 bases and 2 bases, there was a span of 9 bases. Germline V gene sequence: CDR1 SGDLS, CDR2 YYNGEE. There are 12 residues in the CDR3. Here the CDR3 reads CASGGATDTQYF. In DNA form, the CDR3 reads TGTGCCAGTGGGGGGGCCACAGATACGCAGTATTTT. Full variable domain (rest looked up from reference TRBV9 and TRBJ2-3): DSGVTQTPKHLITATGQRVTLRCSPRSGDLSVYWYQQSLDQGLQFLIQYYNGEERAKGNILERFSAQQFPDLHSELNLSSLELGDSALYFCASGGATDTQYFGPGTRLTVL.

The CDR3 DNA follows: TGTGCCAGCAGCTTAACCCGACAGGGAACGTGGGAGCAGTACTTC. The encoded protein is CASSLTRQGTWEQYF. This chain links TRBV5-5 with TRBJ2-7; 7 bases map to TRBD1. V shed 2 bases and J 7 bases; nucleotides not matched to a gene: 12. Germline CDR1 reads SGHKS; CDR2 reads YYEKEE (reference sequence). CDR3 length: 15 amino acids.

This clone was detected only once. The rearrangement links TRBV6-1 to TRBJ2-7; D is uncertain. Germline assignment: CDR1 MNHNS and CDR2 SASEGT. The CDR3 sequence is 12 residues long. V dropped 3 bases and J dropped 7 bases, with 10 bases sitting between them. This CDR3 reads CASSDSPREQYF. The CDR3 nucleotides read TGTGCCAGCAGTGACTCCCCTCGGGAGCAGTACTTC.

This chain uses TRBV10-2 with TRBJ1-5, with 7 bases identical to TRBD1. The CDR3 spans 13 residues. Germline CDR1 WSHSY, CDR2 SAAADI. With 8 bases clipped from V and 2 bases from J, the junction kept 3 bases outside the gene matches. The CDR3 region has the DNA TGCGCCAGCGGTACAGGGGGCAATCAGCCCCAGCATTTT. Protein: CASGTGGNQPQHF.

The V and J genes are TRBV7-8 and TRBJ2-7; 7 bases fit TRBD1. The CDR3 loop spans 13 amino acids. V dropped 5 bases and J dropped 1; count of bases not matched to a gene: 2. The germline V gene has CDR1 SGHVS and CDR2 FQNEAQ. The CDR3 sequence: CASSRDRSYEQYF. CDR3 coding DNA: TGTGCCAGCAGCCGGGACAGATCCTACGAGCAGTACTTC.

The chain uses TRBV27 and TRBJ2-7, with TRBD1 identical over 8 bases. The germline V gene has CDR1 MNHEY and CDR2 SMNVEV (reference sequence). V lost 1 base, J lost 2 bases, and 4 bases stayed unmatched. There are 15 residues in the CDR3. This CDR3 is CASSLLDRVPYEQYF. Written as DNA, the CDR3 is TGTGCCAGCAGTTTATTGGACAGGGTCCCCTACGAGCAGTACTTC.

The CDR3 region is CASSRDSFNSPLHF. CDR3 nucleotide sequence: TGTGCCAGCTCACGGGACAGTTTCAATTCACCCCTCCACTTT. J is TRBJ1-6 and V is TRBV18; TRBD1 aligns across 7 bases. Trimming removed 4 bases from V and 7 bases from J; junction bases left unmatched: 4. The CDR3 consists of 14 residues. Germline CDR1 and CDR2: KGHSH and LQKENI.

The genes are TRBV5-4 and TRBJ2-2; TRBD1 matches 9 bases. The germline gives CDR1 SGHNT, CDR2 YYREEE (reference sequence). The CDR3 spans 16 residues. V lost 2 bases, J lost 6 bases, and 8 bases stayed unmatched. The CDR3 nucleotides read TGTGCCAGCAGCTTCGCCGGGGACAGGGTCTCCGGGGAGCTGTTTTTT. It translates to CASSFAGDRVSGELFF. Variable domain in full (rest from reference TRBV5-4 and TRBJ2-2): ETGVTQSPTHLIKTRGQQVTLRCSSQSGHNTVSWYQQALGQGPQFIFQYYREEENGRGNFPPRFSGLQFPNYSSELNVNALELDDSALYLCASSFAGDRVSGELFFGEGSRLTVL.

This clone was counted once. The chain carries TRBV5-1 and TRBJ2-5; D remains unclear. The CDR3 sequence is 14 residues long. Germline V gives CDR1 SGHRS, CDR2 YFSETQ. V lost 1 base and J 4 bases, leaving 11 bases between the germline ends. The CDR3 nucleotides are TGCGCCAGCAGCTTGAGCGATCCTAGAGAGACCCAGTACTTC. Its protein product is CASSLSDPRETQYF. Supplemented by reference TRBV5-1 and TRBJ2-5, the full variable domain reads KAGVTQTPRYLIKTRGQQVTLSCSPISGHRSVSWYQQTPGQGLQFLFEYFSETQRNKGNFPGRFSGRQFSNSRSEMNVSTLELGDSALYLCASSLSDPRETQYFGPGTRLLVL.

V and J are TRBV5-1 and TRBJ2-1; 9 positions agree with TRBD2. The CDR3 covers 15 residues. Per the germline V gene, CDR1 is SGHRS and CDR2 is YFSETQ. Losses at the gene ends were 3 bases for V and 8 bases for J; bases not matched to a gene: 9. CDR3 sequence (DNA): TGCGCCAGCAGCTCTGGGACTAGCCTGGGCGATGAGCAGTTCTTC. This translates into CASSSGTSLGDEQFF.

The chain links TRBV5-1 to TRBJ2-3, with TRBD2 identical over 7 bases. CDR1 is SGHRS, CDR2 YFSETQ, per germline. The CDR3 is 16 residues long. The V segment lost 6 bases and the J segment 3 bases; nucleotides outside the gene matches: 13. CDR3 coding DNA: TGCGCCAGCACGGTCGGGGGAGCAGCGGGGACAGATACGCAGTATTTT. This codes for CASTVGGAAGTDTQYF.

The CDR3 reads CASSANLDSLSTDTQYF. The CDR3 nucleotides read TGTGCCAGCAGCGCCAACCTCGACTCATTGTCCACAGATACGCAGTATTTT. This chain joins TRBV5-4 and TRBJ2-3; D is ambiguous. Germline V gene lookup returns CDR1 SGHNT and CDR2 YYREEE (reference sequence). This CDR3 contains 17 residues. V shed 4 bases and J shed 2 bases, with 20 bases lying between them.

The chain has TRBV10-3 and TRBJ1-5; 10 bases are shared with TRBD1. Germline V gene lookup returns CDR1 ENHRY and CDR2 SYGVKD. V was pared by 6 bases and J by 4 bases, with 6 bases of the junction left unmatched. The CDR3 is 15 amino acids. The CDR3 spells CAISRGTGANQPQHF. As DNA, the CDR3 is TGTGCCATCAGCAGAGGGACAGGGGCTAATCAGCCCCAGCATTTT.

The chain combines TRBV19 with TRBJ1-2; 8 positions agree with TRBD1. With 5 bases clipped from V and 4 bases from J, the junction kept 6 bases outside the gene matches. CDR1 is LNHDA and CDR2 is SQIVND in the germline V gene (reference sequence). This CDR3 spans 14 amino acids. The CDR3 coding sequence is TGTGCCAGTAGTGCTCAGGGGGCCGGCTATGGCTACACCTTC. Its protein is CASSAQGAGYGYTF. The full variable domain, in which reference TRBV19 and TRBJ1-2 provide the parts outside the CDR3, is DGGITQSPKYLFRKEGQNVTLSCEQNLNHDAMYWYRQDPGQGLRLIYYSQIVNDFQKGDIAEGYSVSREKKESFPLTVTSAQKNPTAFYLCASSAQGAGYGYTFGSGTRLTVV.

This clone was counted a single time. V and J are TRBV6-6 and TRBJ1-4; no clear D gene. CDR1 is MNHNY and CDR2 is SVGAGI in the germline V gene (reference sequence). V was clipped by 7 bases and J by 8 bases, with 8 bases between them. The CDR3 sequence is 11 residues long. The CDR3 region is CASTPGEKLFF. CDR3 DNA: TGTGCCAGCACCCCAGGCGAAAAACTGTTTTTT.

The chain is built from TRBV15 and TRBJ2-6, with TRBD1 matching over 8 bases. The V and J ends lost 3 bases and 0 bases, in that order; junction bases with no gene match: 10. In germline, CDR1 is LNHNV, CDR2 YYDKDF (reference sequence). The CDR3 runs to 19 residues. The CDR3 nucleotides read TGTGCCACCAGCAGCAACCGGGACAGGATCCTCTCTGGGGCCAACGTCCTGACTTTC. Protein product: CATSSNRDRILSGANVLTF.

This sequence joins TRBV11-2 and TRBJ1-2; D is perhaps TRBD1 (5 bases). Germline CDR1 SGHAT, CDR2 FQNNGV. The CDR3 length is 18 residues. Trimming removed 6 bases at V and 3 bases at J, with 26 bases between. Written as DNA, the CDR3 is TGTGCCAGCAGGGCTATTGGGCAGGGAAAATTGGTAGACTATGGCTACACCTTC. It specifies CASRAIGQGKLVDYGYTF. Full variable domain (outside the CDR3, taken from reference TRBV11-2 and TRBJ1-2): EAGVAQSPRYKIIEKRQSVAFWCNPISGHATLYWYQQILGQGPKLLIQFQNNGVVDDSQLPKDRFSAERLKGVDSTLKIQPAKLEDSAVYLCASRAIGQGKLVDYGYTFGSGTRLTVV.

This rearrangement joins TRBV19 to TRBJ2-6; maybe TRBD1 (5 bases). Germline loops: CDR1 LNHDA, CDR2 SQIVND (reference sequence). The CDR3 covers 17 residues. V gave up 6 bases and J gave up 1 base, with 16 bases separating them. In DNA, the CDR3 is TGTGCCAGTAGAAATCTCAATCAGGGATCTGGGGCCAACGTCCTGACTTTC. Translation gives CASRNLNQGSGANVLTF.

The chain carries TRBV5-1 and TRBJ2-7, with 8 nucleotides matching TRBD1. The CDR3 is made up of 15 amino acids. V lost 0 bases, J lost 0 bases, and 2 bases stayed unmatched. Germline lookup yields CDR1 SGHRS and CDR2 YFSETQ. CDR3: CASSLGQGLSYEQYF. The DNA for the CDR3 is TGCGCCAGCAGCTTGGGACAGGGGCTCTCCTACGAGCAGTACTTC.